Following are 15 T cell receptor beta chains from one sample sequenced in a study of radiation and T cells in renal cell carcinoma (TCRdb year 2020). Receptors were amplified or captured by the immunoSEQ multiplex PCR assay. In its TCRdb copy, this immuneACCESS table keeps in-frame sequences only and misses some clones. Where compared with another copy, unresolved V genes explain less than half of these, and the others have no known cause. The sample table records tens of thousands of clones; 40% to 55% of these occur just once. In total, the top ten clones hold around 15% of the sample. The sample's time point label is to be understood as: tumor resected at nephrectomy. In the paper's terms, the treatment or condition label means: 15 Gy SBRT to primary tumor, nephrectomy 4 weeks later. Sample: tumor tissue, taken from a patient whose treatment included radiotherapy and nephrectomy. Source of these receptors: a woman between 50 and 59 years old with renal cell carcinoma.

The chain combines TRBV7-9 with TRBJ2-1; D remains unclear. CDR3 length equals 13 residues. Germline V gives CDR1 SEHNR, CDR2 FQNEAQ (reference sequence). V lost 1 base, J lost 3 bases, and 4 bases lay in between. This CDR3 reads CASSLVSYNEQFF. CDR3 in DNA: TGTGCCAGCAGCTTAGTTAGCTACAATGAGCAGTTCTTC.

V is TRBV7-2 and J is TRBJ2-5; 7 positions agree with TRBD2. V was clipped by 5 bases and J by 5 bases; unmatched bases: 11. Germline assignment: CDR1 SGHTA and CDR2 FQGNSA. This CDR3 spans 15 amino acids. This chain's CDR3 is CASSPQRGGGETQYF. The CDR3 DNA reads as TGTGCCAGCAGCCCCCAGCGGGGAGGAGGCGAGACCCAGTACTTC.

The rearrangement links TRBV5-1 to TRBJ2-6; unclear D gene. Germline loops: CDR1 SGHRS, CDR2 YFSETQ. The CDR3 contains 14 residues. V lost 4 bases, J lost 3 bases, and 8 bases lay in between. The CDR3 reads CASSRNGGANVLTF. CDR3 DNA: TGCGCCAGCAGCCGGAATGGTGGGGCCAACGTCCTGACTTTC.

The chain has TRBV6-1 and TRBJ2-7, with D uncertain. The germline V gene has CDR1 MNHNS and CDR2 SASEGT. CDR3 size: 16 residues. Trimming took 2 bases from V and 8 from J, leaving 22 bases between them. The CDR3 DNA sequence: TGTGCCAGCAGTGAACAACAACCTACGCCCCACCGGCAGCAGTACTTC. Encoded protein: CASSEQQPTPHRQQYF.

The rearrangement uses TRBV19 and TRBJ2-7, with 8 nucleotides matching TRBD1. The V gene end was trimmed by 10 bases and the J gene end by 1 base; junction bases not matched to a gene: 6. The CDR3 extends over 13 amino acids. Germline lookup yields CDR1 LNHDA and CDR2 SQIVND (reference sequence). The CDR3 loop is CATLRTGSYEQYF. DNA for the CDR3: TGTGCCACCCTCCGGACAGGGTCCTACGAGCAGTACTTC.

This clone has just a few counts. J is TRBJ1-4 and V is TRBV11-1; D not certain. The CDR3 consists of 16 residues. Trimming shortened V by 5 bases and J by 4 bases, and 17 bases separated the two germline ends. Per germline, CDR1 SGHAT and CDR2 FQDESV (reference sequence). The CDR3 nucleotides are TGTGCCAGCAGCCAAGGGAGCGGCTCTGTTAATGAAAAACTGTTTTTT. Amino acid sequence: CASSQGSGSVNEKLFF.

V gene TRBV29-1 combines with J gene TRBJ2-3; D unclear. The CDR3 loop spans 12 amino acids. Trimming shortened V by 4 bases and J by 4 bases, and 9 bases separated the two germline ends. Germline-derived CDR1 and CDR2 are SQVTM and ANQGSEA. CDR3 in DNA: TGCAGCGTTGCACCCCCCCCAGATACGCAGTATTTT. It codes for CSVAPPPDTQYF.

The V call is TRBV21-1, the J call TRBJ1-5. TRBV21-1 is a pseudogene locus. The CDR3 runs to 15 residues. This chain's CDR3 is CASSKARAFNQPQHF. In DNA, the CDR3 is TGTGCCAGCAGCAAAGCGCGGGCGTTCAATCAGCCCCAGCATTTT.

V gene TRBV5-1 combines with J gene TRBJ2-7; D is perhaps TRBD1 (6 bases). Germline V gene sequence: CDR1 SGHRS, CDR2 YFSETQ. The CDR3 totals 13 residues. Trimming stripped 0 bases from V and 7 bases from J, with 11 bases between. Here the CDR3 reads CASSLGQGQEQYF. CDR3 DNA: TGCGCCAGCAGCTTGGGGCAGGGACAAGAGCAGTACTTC.

In its sample, this clone is medium-sized. V and J are TRBV21-1 and TRBJ2-7; the DNA was not compared with TRBD1, the D call given in the table. TRBV21-1 is described as a pseudogene. CDR3 length: 16 residues. The CDR3 loop reads CASSKRDRQDSYEQYF. Written as DNA, the CDR3 is TGTGCCAGCAGCAAACGGGACAGACAAGACTCCTACGAGCAGTACTTC.

The J gene is TRBJ2-2, the V gene TRBV6-5; D remains unclear. V lost 5 bases to trimming and J lost 5 bases, with 9 bases between them. From germline, CDR1 is MNHEY and CDR2 SVGAGI. The CDR3 is made up of 13 amino acids. Here the CDR3 reads CASSPTLTGELFF. CDR3 sequence (DNA): TGTGCCAGCAGTCCGACGTTGACCGGGGAGCTGTTTTTT.

The chain carries TRBV7-2 and TRBJ2-5, with D possibly TRBD1 on 6 matching bases. The CDR3 length is 14 residues. Trimming removed 0 bases at V and 5 bases at J, with 10 bases between. In germline, CDR1 is SGHTA, CDR2 FQGNSA. CDR3 residues: CASSLARGMETQYF. CDR3 DNA: TGTGCCAGCAGCTTAGCCAGGGGTATGGAGACCCAGTACTTC.

The V gene is TRBV2, the J gene TRBJ2-2; TRBD2 matches 14 bases. This CDR3 has 15 amino acids. Germline V gives CDR1 SNHLY, CDR2 FYNNEI. The J segment lost 5 bases and the V segment lost 5 bases, leaving 1 base of the junction unmatched. CDR3 DNA sequence: TGTGCCAGCAGTCGACTAGCGGGGGGGACCGGGGAGCTGTTTTTT. Amino acid sequence: CASSRLAGGTGELFF.

This clone was counted only a few times. The chain has TRBV9 and TRBJ1-5; 7 bases are shared with TRBD1. Germline V gene lookup returns CDR1 SGDLS and CDR2 YYNGEE. The CDR3 loop spans 14 amino acids. J gave up 7 bases and V 4 bases, and 8 bases lay outside the gene matches. The CDR3 DNA sequence: TGTGCCAGCAGCCCTCGGGACAGCCGGCAGCCCCAGCATTTT. Protein product: CASSPRDSRQPQHF.

This clone was seen ten or more times. This chain links TRBV7-3 with TRBJ1-1; weak D call: TRBD1 (5 bases). The germline V gene has CDR1 SGHTA and CDR2 FQGTGA. Deletions cut 2 bases from V and 0 bases from J, with 16 bases between. CDR3 length: 17 amino acids. The CDR3, as DNA: TGTGCCAGCAGCTTAGACAACGGGGGTCCATTGAACACTGAAGCTTTCTTT. Its protein product is CASSLDNGGPLNTEAFF.